The 4 T cell receptor beta chains listed next were all sequenced from one sample in a study of blood T cells in healthy people across ages. Primers used in a second PCR of about 7 to 12 cycles were a sample-barcoded 5' primer and a J-beta primer mix. Each CDR3 protein is one row after TCRdb ran MiXCR on the 5' RACE reads. Of 1,100,000 or so distinct CDR3 sequences in the sample, 40% to 50% are singletons; the top ten hold approximately 20%. Sequencing was done on a sample of blood. Source of these receptors: a woman aged 55 to 70 in good health.

This chain uses TRBV6-2 or TRBV6-3 with TRBJ2-7, with TRBD1 identical over 11 bases. This CDR3 has 17 residues. CDR1 and CDR2 (germline): MNHEY, SVGEGT. Unmatched junction bases numbered 7, after V lost 0 bases and J lost 3 bases. CDR3 sequence (DNA): TGTGCCAGCAGTTACTCGAAGGGACAGGGGGATGACTACGAGCAGTACTTC. This gives the protein CASSYSKGQGDDYEQYF.

The rearrangement links TRBV5-5 to TRBJ1-5; D is ambiguous. The CDR3 loop spans 16 amino acids. V gave up 4 bases and J gave up 1 base, with 15 bases separating them. Looked up from germline, CDR1 is SGHKS and CDR2 is YYEKEE (reference sequence). The DNA of the CDR3 is TGTGCCAGCAGCGGTTATGAGGGCAGGAGCAATCAGCCCCAGCATTTT. Translated: CASSGYEGRSNQPQHF.

The chain uses TRBV6-5 and TRBJ1-1, with a possible D match to TRBD1 (6 bases). This CDR3 is built from 17 residues. Germline V gene lookup returns CDR1 MNHEY and CDR2 SVGAGI. Trimming took off 1 base at V and 4 bases at J, with 19 bases between the two ends. The CDR3 protein is CASSYLPGPGVGTEAFF. DNA of the CDR3: TGTGCCAGCAGTTACTTACCGGGCCCAGGGGTGGGCACTGAAGCTTTCTTT.

The chain recombines TRBV12-3 or TRBV12-4 with TRBJ2-7; D remains ambiguous. The CDR3 extends over 14 amino acids. V dropped 3 bases and J dropped 2 bases, with 11 bases sitting between them. DNA for the CDR3: TGTGCCAGCAGTTTGACACCGCGCACCTACGAGCAGTACTTC. Amino acids: CASSLTPRTYEQYF.